What follows are 28 T cell receptor beta chains derived from one specimen sequenced in a study of vaccination effects on CD4 cells after COVID-19. This table comes from immunoSEQ multiplex PCR, and its TCRdb copy is limited to in-frame clones, with some not included. The sample carries around 41,000 clones, around 76% recorded once. Pools of viral peptides were used by the ViraFEST assay to expand antigen-specific CD4+ T cells ahead of sequencing. After less than 11 days in culture, the CD4+ T cells were isolated. Prior SARS-CoV-2 infection was absent in the vaccine recipients, as shown by negative nucleocapsid antibodies. No cognate antigen is known for these TCRs. The material was CD4+ T cells from PBMCs cultured with SARS-CoV-2 spike peptides, obtained before COVID-19 vaccination. The receptors originated from a human donor who received a COVID-19 vaccine.

V and J are TRBV5-1 and TRBJ2-5; 12 bases align to TRBD2. The CDR3 has 15 residues. Looked up from germline, CDR1 is SGHRS and CDR2 is YFSETQ. The V and J ends lost 4 bases and 4 bases, in that order; junction bases with no gene match: 5. CDR3 DNA sequence: TGCGCCAGCAGCGCACTACTAGCGGGGGGAGAGACCCAGTACTTC. It translates to CASSALLAGGETQYF.

The V gene is TRBV5-1, the J gene TRBJ2-3; D gene unclear. The germline gives CDR1 SGHRS, CDR2 YFSETQ. The V end was cut by 2 bases, the J end by 3 bases, with 19 bases between. The CDR3 extends over 17 amino acids. This CDR3 reads CASSLGTLGTRTDTQYF. The DNA for the CDR3 is TGCGCCAGCAGCTTAGGTACATTGGGAACGAGAACAGATACGCAGTATTTT.

This rearrangement joins TRBV7-2 to TRBJ1-1, with D unresolved. V was trimmed by 0 bases and J by 0 bases, leaving 8 bases between them. Germline values: CDR1 SGHTA, CDR2 FQGNSA. The length of the CDR3 is 15 residues. The CDR3 DNA sequence: TGTGCCAGCAGCTTAGCGCAGAGGATGAACACTGAAGCTTTCTTT. This sequence encodes CASSLAQRMNTEAFF.

The chain is built from TRBV6-2 or TRBV6-3 and TRBJ2-7; a weak D match, TRBD1 (5 bases). CDR1 and CDR2 from the germline V gene are MNHEY and SVGEGT. Between the trimmed V and J ends, which lost 4 bases and 2 bases, there was a span of 9 bases. This CDR3 is 13 amino acids long. The CDR3 reads CASSFGRAYEQYV. Here the CDR3 DNA reads TGTGCCAGCAGTTTCGGCAGGGCCTACGAGCAGTACGTC.

The chain carries TRBV9 and TRBJ2-1; 10 bases are a match to TRBD2. Germline V lookup: CDR1 SGDLS, CDR2 YYNGEE. The CDR3 has 15 amino acids. Germline trimming cut 3 bases from V and 5 bases from J; bases unmatched to any gene: 5. CDR3 sequence reads: CASSAAGGPHNEQFF. The CDR3 bases are TGTGCCAGCAGCGCAGCGGGGGGGCCGCACAATGAGCAGTTCTTC.

The chain has TRBV7-2 and TRBJ1-5, with TRBD1 identical over 7 bases. This CDR3 contains 14 residues. The germline CDR1 and CDR2 sequences are SGHTA and FQGNSA. V lost 3 bases, J lost 7 bases, and 6 bases stayed unmatched. The CDR3 spells CASSLLSGGQPQHF. The CDR3 bases are TGTGCCAGCAGCTTGCTCTCAGGGGGGCAGCCCCAGCATTTT.

V usage is TRBV28 and J usage is TRBJ2-5, with TRBD1 as a possible D gene (5 bases). Germline V gives CDR1 MDHEN, CDR2 SYDVKM. V shed 6 bases and J shed 4 bases, with 15 bases lying between them. This CDR3 is built from 14 residues. The CDR3 region is CASRDYGAGETQYF. The CDR3 coding sequence is TGTGCCAGCAGGGATTATGGGGCCGGAGAGACCCAGTACTTC.

The chain employs TRBV19 and TRBJ1-3; maybe TRBD1 (5 bases). Trimming shortened V by 5 bases and J by 0 bases, and 17 bases separated the two germline ends. The CDR3 consists of 17 residues. Germline CDR1 LNHDA, CDR2 SQIVND (reference sequence). The CDR3, as DNA: TGTGCCAGTAGTCGACGACGGGACTCTTACTCTGGAAACACCATATATTTT. Protein sequence: CASSRRRDSYSGNTIYF.

The chain recombines TRBV19 with TRBJ2-1, with 8 bases matching TRBD1. The V gene's germline CDR1 is LNHDA and CDR2 SQIVND (reference sequence). Trimming took 5 bases from V and 4 from J; bases not matched to a gene: 10. The CDR3 consists of 16 residues. This CDR3 reads CASSSRTGLEYNEQFF. The CDR3 DNA sequence: TGTGCCAGTAGTTCCCGGACAGGGCTGGAATACAATGAGCAGTTCTTC.

This clone was detected only a few times. V usage is TRBV7-2 and J usage is TRBJ2-2, with TRBD1 identical over 9 bases. This CDR3 is built from 16 residues. From germline, CDR1 is SGHTA and CDR2 FQGNSA. J gave up 4 bases and V 4 bases, and 7 bases lay outside the gene matches. The CDR3, as DNA: TGTGCCAGCAGCTCAACAGGGGGCGCGGGCACCGGGGAGCTGTTTTTT. Amino acid sequence: CASSSTGGAGTGELFF.

The V and J genes are TRBV5-1 and TRBJ1-2, with D possibly being TRBD1 (5 bases). The V and J ends lost 0 bases and 6 bases respectively, with 9 bases between them. CDR1 and CDR2 (germline): SGHRS, YFSETQ. The CDR3 length is 13 residues. The CDR3 reads CASSLARVDGYTF. CDR3 DNA sequence: TGCGCCAGCAGCTTGGCCAGGGTGGATGGCTACACCTTC.

This chain uses TRBV28 with TRBJ1-5; possible D gene TRBD1, 5 bases. Trimming cost V 8 bases and J 0 bases, with 11 bases left between them. The germline V gene encodes CDR1 MDHEN and CDR2 SYDVKM. CDR3 length: 14 residues. The CDR3, as DNA: TGTGCCAGCCGGGACGTCAATAGCAATCAGCCCCAGCATTTT. It yields the protein CASRDVNSNQPQHF. The full variable domain, with the rest looked up from reference TRBV28 and TRBJ1-5, is DVKVTQSSRYLVKRTGEKVFLECVQDMDHENMFWYRQDPGLGLRLIYFSYDVKMKEKGDIPEGYSVSREKKERFSLILESASTNQTSMYLCASRDVNSNQPQHFGDGTRLSIL.

The chain joins TRBV19 to TRBJ1-2; 8 bases line up with TRBD1. The junction had 10 bases not matched to a gene; V was cut back by 6 bases and J by 4 bases. Germline-derived CDR1 and CDR2 are LNHDA and SQIVND (reference sequence). This CDR3 spans 15 amino acids. CDR3 DNA: TGTGCCAGTAGGACCTCCAGGGGGCTTAGCTATGGCTACACCTTC. It translates to CASRTSRGLSYGYTF.

The chain links TRBV6-2 or TRBV6-3 to TRBJ2-1; unclear D gene. This CDR3 region has 13 residues. Trimming took off 6 bases at V and 9 bases at J, with 15 bases between the two ends. The germline V gene has CDR1 MNHEY and CDR2 SVGEGT. CDR3 in amino acids: CASSRPVSVEQFF. The CDR3, as DNA: TGTGCCAGCAGCCGGCCGGTCAGCGTTGAGCAGTTCTTC.

V and J are TRBV7-3 and TRBJ2-1, with 8 bases matching TRBD1. There are 14 residues in the CDR3. With 3 bases clipped from V and 10 bases from J, the junction kept 8 bases outside the gene matches. The germline gives CDR1 SGHTA, CDR2 FQGTGA. The CDR3 bases are TGTGCCAGCAGCTTGGGGCAGGGGGCTGGGGAGCAGTTCTTC. Translation gives CASSLGQGAGEQFF.

The chain employs TRBV24-1 and TRBJ2-1; maybe TRBD2 (7 bases). V lost 6 bases, J lost 8 bases, and 16 bases lay in between. Per germline, CDR1 KGHDR and CDR2 SFDVKD. The CDR3 loop spans 14 amino acids. In DNA, the CDR3 is TGTGCCACCAGTCGCCGGGGGGCCACCGATGAGCAGTTCTTC. This encodes CATSRRGATDEQFF.

The chain links TRBV5-1 to TRBJ2-1; D assignment may be TRBD1 or TRBD2 (5 bases each). Germline V lookup: CDR1 SGHRS, CDR2 YFSETQ. This CDR3 region has 16 residues. V shed 0 bases and J shed 2 bases, with 12 bases lying between them. CDR3 amino acids: CASSLEGTPPYNEQFF. The CDR3 DNA sequence: TGCGCCAGCAGCTTGGAAGGGACCCCGCCCTACAATGAGCAGTTCTTC.

CDR3 sequence: CASSPQGVNTEAFF. CDR3 nucleotides: TGTGCCAGCAGCCCACAGGGGGTGAACACTGAAGCTTTCTTT. The genes are TRBV2 and TRBJ1-1; 8 bases fit TRBD1. Germline loops: CDR1 SNHLY, CDR2 FYNNEI. Trimming cost V 6 bases and J 0 bases; bases outside gene matches: 3. This CDR3 is built from 14 residues.

This clone has only a few counts. Written as DNA, the CDR3 is TGTGCCAGCTCACCGCTCCTGAGTGGGGAGCAGTACGTC. It codes for CASSPLLSGEQYV. The rearrangement uses TRBV18 and TRBJ2-7, with unresolved D. Germline CDR1 and CDR2: KGHSH and LQKENI. This CDR3 spans 13 amino acids. V lost 3 bases to trimming and J lost 7 bases, with 13 bases between them.

The J gene is TRBJ2-7, the V gene TRBV7-6; TRBD1 is a possible D gene (7 bases). V lost 1 base and J lost 4, with 17 bases in between. Looked up from germline, CDR1 is SGHVS and CDR2 is FNYEAQ. The length of the CDR3 is 16 residues. This CDR3 is CASSLGGGGGKYEQYV. The CDR3 DNA reads as TGTGCCAGCAGCTTAGGAGGAGGGGGCGGTAAATACGAGCAGTACGTC.

This clone came up once. This sequence joins TRBV4-1 and TRBJ1-2; D possibly corresponds to TRBD1 (6 bases). Germline V gives CDR1 MGHRA, CDR2 YSYEKL. The CDR3 contains 14 residues. The ends were cut back, 1 base at V and 4 bases at J, with 10 bases in the middle. DNA for the CDR3: TGCGCCAGCAGCCAAGTGTCCAGGGGCTATGGCTACACCTTC. It encodes CASSQVSRGYGYTF.

J is TRBJ2-1 and V is TRBV7-3; 7 bases line up with TRBD2. CDR1 is SGHTA, CDR2 FQGTGA, per germline. CDR3 length equals 18 residues. V lost 0 bases to trimming and J lost 2 bases; unmatched junction nucleotides: 10. CDR3 nucleotides: TGTGCCAGCAGCTTAACGGGGCGCGGGGGAATCCCCTACAATGAGCAGTTCTTC. Its translation: CASSLTGRGGIPYNEQFF.

The chain uses TRBV6-5 and TRBJ1-5; D not certain. Per germline, CDR1 MNHEY and CDR2 SVGAGI. The CDR3 is 15 residues long. Trimming left V 5 bases short and J 0 bases short, with 11 bases between. CDR3 loop: CASSRLSGSNQPQHF. As DNA, the CDR3 is TGTGCCAGCAGTCGCCTTAGTGGTAGCAATCAGCCCCAGCATTTT.

This chain joins TRBV11-2 and TRBJ2-4; possibly TRBD2 for D (6 bases). V was clipped by 5 bases and J by 6 bases, with 17 bases between them. The germline CDR1 and CDR2 sequences are SGHAT and FQNNGV. This CDR3 comprises 15 residues. The CDR3 DNA is TGTGCCAGCAGCCTAGGAGGGCGAGGGAGAAACATTCAGTACTTC. It specifies CASSLGGRGRNIQYF.

This clone has only one observation. The chain uses TRBV7-2 and TRBJ1-6, with TRBD1 as a possible D gene (6 bases). The CDR3 totals 16 residues. The germline V gene encodes CDR1 SGHTA and CDR2 FQGNSA. Trimming shortened V by 6 bases and J by 2 bases, and 14 bases separated the two germline ends. In nucleotides, the CDR3 is TGTGCCAGCAGACCCAAGGGGGATCCCTATAATTCACCCCTCCACTTT. Translating gives CASRPKGDPYNSPLHF.

This sequence joins TRBV6-5 and TRBJ2-5, with 10 bases identical to TRBD1. This CDR3 contains 16 residues. With V trimmed by 2 bases and J by 6 bases, 9 bases remained unmatched. Germline CDR1 is MNHEY and CDR2 is SVGAGI. CDR3 sequence reads: CASSYEVGQGWQTQYF. As DNA, the CDR3 is TGTGCCAGCAGTTACGAAGTGGGACAGGGGTGGCAGACCCAGTACTTC.

The rearrangement uses TRBV5-1 and TRBJ2-1; TRBD2 matches at 14 bases. Germline-derived CDR1 and CDR2 are SGHRS and YFSETQ. With 4 bases clipped from V and 3 bases from J, the junction kept 12 bases outside the gene matches. The CDR3 sequence is 19 residues long. CDR3 protein: CASSTNPRTSGGSYNEQFF. The CDR3 DNA sequence: TGCGCCAGCAGCACTAACCCCAGGACTAGCGGGGGGAGCTACAATGAGCAGTTCTTC.

The V gene is TRBV29-1, the J gene TRBJ1-1, with a tentative D call TRBD1 (6 bases). The V end was cut by 2 bases, the J end by 6 bases, with 13 bases between. The CDR3 has 13 residues. Germline assignment: CDR1 SQVTM and CDR2 ANQGSEA. CDR3: CSVERDTKAEAFF. CDR3 in DNA: TGCAGCGTTGAACGGGACACAAAGGCTGAAGCTTTCTTT.